These 28 T cell receptor beta chains came from one sample sequenced in a study of OX40 agonist ivuxolimab in advanced cancers. Profiled with immunoSEQ multiplex PCR; TCRdb holds only in-frame clones, not every one. The sample gives around 72,000 clones, roughly 89% of which show up once; roughly 8.6% is in the top ten. Sequencing used CD4+ or CD8+ T cells sorted from blood, obtained in a trial of the OX40 agonist ivuxolimab. The receptors shown here come from an adult with an advanced solid tumor such as melanoma, head and neck, liver or kidney cancer.

The chain employs TRBV6-5 and TRBJ1-1; D might be TRBD1 (6 bases). The germline V gene encodes CDR1 MNHEY and CDR2 SVGAGI. CDR3 length: 14 residues. Trimming took 10 bases from V and 5 from J, leaving 20 bases between them. CDR3 sequence reads: CATGGTRVRTEAFF. DNA for the CDR3: TGTGCCACCGGAGGGACAAGGGTGAGGACTGAAGCTTTCTTT.

The chain carries TRBV10-2 and TRBJ1-1; D remains unclear. Germline V gene data show CDR1 as WSHSY and CDR2 as SAAADI. The CDR3 spans 16 residues. V lost 2 bases, J lost 1 base, and 14 bases lay in between. In DNA form, the CDR3 reads TGCGCCAGCAGTGAGCCATGGCAGACATCGAACACTGAAGCTTTCTTT. This translates into CASSEPWQTSNTEAFF.

This clone has just one count. It is unclear where the CDR3 begins or ends on the DNA, so no DNA is shown, and the CDR3 is as TCRdb lists it. This CDR3 reads CASSILAGTENQPQHF. The J gene is TRBJ1-5, the V gene TRBV19. CDR1 and CDR2 (germline): LNHDA, SQIVND (reference sequence). The CDR3 spans 16 amino acids, including both terminal residues.

This chain joins TRBV12-5 and TRBJ1-1; 7 positions match TRBD1. J gave up 1 base and V 2 bases, and 7 bases lay outside the gene matches. The germline V gene encodes CDR1 LGHNT and CDR2 FRNRAP. CDR3 length: 16 residues. The CDR3 DNA reads as TGTGCTAGTGGTTTGCCCCCGGGACAGAGGAACACTGAAGCTTTCTTT. This translates into CASGLPPGQRNTEAFF.

This clone occurred once. V gene TRBV4-3 combines with J gene TRBJ2-3; 7 nucleotides align to TRBD2. After removal of 0 bases from V and 2 bases from J, the junction contained 11 bases not matched to a gene. The germline gives CDR1 LGHNA, CDR2 YSLEER. CDR3 length: 18 amino acids. CDR3 in amino acids: CASSQERPSGTYTDTQYF. CDR3 in DNA: TGCGCCAGCAGCCAAGAAAGGCCTAGCGGCACTTACACAGATACGCAGTATTTT.

CDR3 protein: CASSQTFGSGANVLTF. In DNA, the CDR3 is TGTGCCAGCAGCCAAACCTTTGGCTCTGGGGCCAACGTCCTGACTTTC. This chain connects TRBV7-2 to TRBJ2-6; D unresolved. The CDR3 length is 16 residues. V gave up 5 bases and J gave up 0 bases, with 11 bases separating them. The germline gives CDR1 SGHTA, CDR2 FQGNSA.

V usage is TRBV11-2 and J usage is TRBJ2-2; tentatively, D is TRBD1 (5 bases). The CDR3 extends over 15 amino acids. Germline loops: CDR1 SGHAT, CDR2 FQNNGV. Trimming removed 2 bases from V and 6 bases from J, with 13 bases in between. The CDR3 loop reads CASSLTAGYAGELFF. CDR3 nucleotide sequence: TGTGCCAGCAGCTTAACGGCAGGGTACGCCGGGGAGCTGTTTTTT.

The rearrangement joins TRBV5-5 to TRBJ1-2; the D gene is possibly TRBD1 (6 bases). The V end was cut by 3 bases, the J end by 4 bases, with 13 bases between. Germline V gives CDR1 SGHKS, CDR2 YYEKEE (reference sequence). The CDR3 contains 14 residues. CDR3 protein: CASSSTGYGYGYTF. In DNA form, the CDR3 reads TGTGCCAGCAGCTCTACAGGGTATGGCTATGGCTACACCTTC.

The V gene is TRBV5-5, the J gene TRBJ1-1; unclear D gene. Deletions cut 1 base from V and 3 bases from J, with 10 bases between. The CDR3 extends over 14 amino acids. From germline, CDR1 is SGHKS and CDR2 YYEKEE (reference sequence). For the CDR3, the DNA is TGTGCCAGCAGCTTGTATCAGACGGACACTGAAGCTTTCTTT. Its protein product is CASSLYQTDTEAFF.

J is TRBJ2-7 and V is TRBV7-8, with D possibly matching TRBD2 (7 bases). This CDR3 has 15 amino acids. The germline gives CDR1 SGHVS, CDR2 FQNEAQ. The ends were cut back, 5 bases at V and 6 bases at J, with 20 bases in the middle. CDR3 region: CASSPNLYREGEQYF. CDR3 sequence (DNA): TGTGCCAGCAGCCCGAACCTCTACAGGGAGGGCGAGCAGTACTTC.

The J gene is TRBJ2-3, the V gene TRBV19, with D perhaps TRBD1 (6 bases). The CDR3 is made up of 16 amino acids. Looked up from germline, CDR1 is LNHDA and CDR2 is SQIVND (reference sequence). The ends were cut back, 6 bases at V and 8 bases at J, with 24 bases in the middle. This chain's CDR3 is CASSLTGYDSLGTQYF. The CDR3 bases are TGTGCCAGTAGCTTGACAGGTTACGATAGTCTTGGTACGCAGTATTTT.

The rearrangement joins TRBV5-1 to TRBJ1-2; no firm D call. CDR3 length equals 14 residues. Germline-derived CDR1 and CDR2 are SGHRS and YFSETQ. Trimming stripped 3 bases from V and 2 bases from J, with 11 bases between. The CDR3 protein is CASSSRAENYGYTF. CDR3 coding DNA: TGCGCCAGCAGCTCGCGGGCGGAGAACTATGGCTACACCTTC. The full variable domain, completed using reference TRBV5-1 and TRBJ1-2, is KAGVTQTPRYLIKTRGQQVTLSCSPISGHRSVSWYQQTPGQGLQFLFEYFSETQRNKGNFPGRFSGRQFSNSRSEMNVSTLELGDSALYLCASSSRAENYGYTFGSGTRLTVV.

This clone rates as medium-sized (0.01 to 0.1%). The chain employs TRBV5-1 and TRBJ1-2; D unclear. The CDR3 spans 16 residues. CDR1 and CDR2 from the germline V gene are SGHRS and YFSETQ. Trimming took off 0 bases at V and 2 bases at J, with 14 bases between the two ends. CDR3 region: CASSLEYGAGNYGYTF. DNA for the CDR3: TGCGCCAGCAGCTTGGAATATGGCGCTGGGAACTATGGCTACACCTTC.

The gene calls are TRBV29-1 and TRBJ1-2, with 10 positions matching TRBD1. Germline CDR1 and CDR2: SQVTM and ANQGSEA. This CDR3 is built from 12 residues. V lost 4 bases, J lost 7 bases, and 3 bases stayed unmatched. The CDR3 here is CSVVGDRGGYTF. CDR3 nucleotide sequence: TGCAGCGTTGTGGGGGACAGGGGTGGCTACACCTTC.

V and J are TRBV4-3 and TRBJ2-3, with D tentatively TRBD2 (5 bases). Germline CDR1 reads LGHNA; CDR2 reads YSLEER. This CDR3 has 15 amino acids. Deletions cut 3 bases from V and 6 bases from J, with 16 bases between. The CDR3 is CASSQEDSTADTQYF. In nucleotides, the CDR3 is TGCGCCAGCAGCCAGGAGGACTCAACGGCGGATACGCAGTATTTT.

This chain connects TRBV6-1 to TRBJ2-1, with a tentative D call TRBD1 (6 bases). The ends were cut back, 7 bases at V and 4 bases at J, with 11 bases in the middle. Germline V CDR1 and CDR2: MNHNS, SASEGT. This CDR3 contains 13 residues. The CDR3 protein is CASTGGNYNEQFF. DNA for the CDR3: TGTGCCAGCACTGGGGGCAATTACAATGAGCAGTTCTTC.

The chain joins TRBV6-4 to TRBJ1-6; D is unresolved. Per germline, CDR1 MRHNA and CDR2 SNTAGT. Trimming stripped 6 bases from V and 7 bases from J, with 13 bases between. The CDR3 is 14 amino acids. The DNA of the CDR3 is TGTGCCAGCAGCCCGGGAGCTAGGAATTCACCCCTCCACTTT. Translation: CASSPGARNSPLHF.

J is TRBJ1-5 and V is TRBV7-2; D is uncertain. The CDR3 length is 14 residues. Trimming pared 5 bases from V and 2 bases from J, leaving 10 bases between. Germline V lookup: CDR1 SGHTA, CDR2 FQGNSA. DNA for the CDR3: TGTGCCAGCAGCCTCGACCATGGCAATCAGCCCCAGCATTTT. This codes for CASSLDHGNQPQHF.

This chain uses TRBV10-3 with TRBJ1-1; D is undetermined. The CDR3 covers 14 residues. Germline V gene lookup returns CDR1 ENHRY and CDR2 SYGVKD. V was trimmed by 6 bases and J by 0 bases, leaving 11 bases between them. CDR3 amino acids: CAIRAPEMNTEAFF. DNA of the CDR3: TGTGCCATCAGGGCCCCGGAGATGAACACTGAAGCTTTCTTT.

The chain has TRBV18 and TRBJ1-1; D might be TRBD1 (6 bases). The CDR3 totals 16 residues. Germline V CDR1 and CDR2: KGHSH, LQKENI. The V end was cut by 1 base, the J end by 5 bases, with 17 bases between. The CDR3 DNA reads TGTGCCAGCTCACCACTGGATAAGAGGGGGGAGACTGAAGCTTTCTTT. This translates into CASSPLDKRGETEAFF.

The chain carries TRBV6-6 and TRBJ1-1; D is ambiguous. CDR1 and CDR2 from the germline V gene are MNHNY and SVGAGI (reference sequence). Trimming shortened V by 3 bases and J by 6 bases, and 5 bases separated the two germline ends. This CDR3 spans 11 amino acids. This CDR3 reads CASSYESEAFF. As DNA, the CDR3 is TGTGCCAGCAGTTATGAGTCTGAAGCTTTCTTT.

This chain connects TRBV5-5 to TRBJ1-2; D remains unclear. With 1 base removed from V and 0 bases from J, the gap between germline ends came to 7 bases. The CDR3 has 14 amino acids. CDR1 and CDR2 from the germline V gene are SGHKS and YYEKEE (reference sequence). CDR3 protein: CASSLTDPNYGYTF. The CDR3 coding sequence is TGTGCCAGCAGCTTGACAGATCCTAACTATGGCTACACCTTC. Using reference TRBV5-5 and TRBJ1-2 for the parts outside the CDR3, the full variable domain is DAGVTQSPTHLIKTRGQQVTLRCSPISGHKSVSWYQQVLGQGPQFIFQYYEKEERGRGNFPDRFSARQFPNYSSELNVNALLLGDSALYLCASSLTDPNYGYTFGSGTRLTVV.

This clone was seen once. The chain combines TRBV15 with TRBJ2-4, with D possibly called TRBD1 or TRBD2 (5 bases each). The CDR3 has 13 residues. CDR1 and CDR2 from the germline V gene are LNHNV and YYDKDF (reference sequence). The V end lost 2 bases, the J end lost 11 bases, and 13 bases lay between the germline ends. The CDR3 reads CATSRSRDGFQYF. DNA of the CDR3: TGTGCCACCAGCAGATCGAGGGACGGTTTTCAGTACTTC.

The chain is built from TRBV7-2 and TRBJ1-5, with D tentatively TRBD1 (6 bases). This CDR3 is 14 amino acids long. From germline, CDR1 is SGHTA and CDR2 FQGNSA. Between the trimmed V and J ends, which lost 5 bases and 6 bases, there was a span of 14 bases. CDR3 nucleotides: TGTGCCAGCAGCCAAGGGGGGACCTCTCAGCCCCAGCATTTT. Its translation is CASSQGGTSQPQHF.

The chain links TRBV29-1 to TRBJ2-7, with 11 bases lining up with TRBD1. V trimming: 7 bases; J trimming: 4 bases; junction bases outside the gene matches: 6. The V gene's germline CDR1 is SQVTM and CDR2 ANQGSEA. The CDR3 loop spans 13 amino acids. The CDR3 nucleotides are TGCAGCGGCACGGACAGGGGGCGATACGAGCAGTACTTC. Residues: CSGTDRGRYEQYF.

With regard to this clone: The sample has other DNA sequences that encode this CDR3 too. V and J are TRBV7-2 and TRBJ2-5; D remains ambiguous. Germline CDR1 reads SGHTA; CDR2 reads FQGNSA. The V end lost 5 bases, the J end lost 5 bases, and 9 bases lay between the germline ends. CDR3 length equals 12 residues. The CDR3 region is CASSLGDETQYF. In DNA form, the CDR3 reads TGTGCCAGCAGCCTTGGAGATGAGACCCAGTACTTC.

V usage is TRBV11-2 and J usage is TRBJ1-2; D unclear. The V end was cut by 5 bases, the J end by 3 bases, with 10 bases between. Germline CDR1 SGHAT, CDR2 FQNNGV. The length of the CDR3 is 13 residues. CDR3 amino acids: CASSADLDYGYTF. CDR3 in DNA: TGTGCCAGCAGCGCTGATCTGGACTATGGCTACACCTTC. Variable domain in full (rest from reference TRBV11-2 and TRBJ1-2): EAGVAQSPRYKIIEKRQSVAFWCNPISGHATLYWYQQILGQGPKLLIQFQNNGVVDDSQLPKDRFSAERLKGVDSTLKIQPAKLEDSAVYLCASSADLDYGYTFGSGTRLTVV.

This chain joins TRBV11-3 and TRBJ1-1, with D possibly being TRBD1 (6 bases). This CDR3 has 15 residues. Trimming cost V 3 bases and J 0 bases, with 11 bases left between them. Germline V CDR1 and CDR2: SGHNT, YENEEA. The chain's CDR3 is CASSFRTAMNTEAFF. CDR3 coding DNA: TGTGCCAGCAGCTTCCGGACAGCAATGAACACTGAAGCTTTCTTT.